This T cell receptor (beta chain) derives from a study of a mutant IDH1 vaccine in newly diagnosed glioma. The wider study: Treated patients had a mean age of approximately 40 years and a sex split that was around 60% male and roughly 38% female. Radiotherapy, temozolomide, or both had been given previously, and both were given to most.

TCRdb's copy holds only in-frame clones and misses some; the assay was immunoSEQ multiplex PCR. The table includes 70,000 or so clones, around nine tenths detected once. For this clone: Its antigen is unknown.

Time point of the sample: week 35, safety follow-up. Topical imiquimod was applied with each vaccine dose, which held 300 ug of mutant IDH1 20-mer peptide. In every donor, the tumor was a new WHO grade 3 or 4 IDH1-mutant, ATRX-lost astrocytoma. Germline loops: CDR1 SGHTA, CDR2 FQGNSA. The CDR3 is made up of 13 amino acids. The V end lost 0 bases, the J end lost 5 bases, and 7 bases lay between the germline ends. The source was PBMCs, collected from a glioma patient whose treatment included an IDH1 peptide vaccine. The clonotype originates from a man in his thirties or forties with glioma. The rearrangement uses TRBV7-2 and TRBJ1-1; unclear D gene. CDR3 in DNA: TGTGCCAGCAGCTTAGCAGGGAGAACTGAAGCTTTCTTT. Its protein product is CASSLAGRTEAFF.